These T cell receptor beta chains were read from a single sample in a study of cytomegalovirus exposure and HLA in healthy donors. The assay was immunoSEQ multiplex PCR, and TCRdb's table has in-frame clones only and misses some. Altogether more than 85,000 clones are present, around 75% being singletons, with the ten largest covering 2.1%. Sequenced: PBMCs. These receptors were taken from a man aged 30 to 45 in good health and CMV-seronegative. The CDR3 runs from the conserved cysteine through the conserved F or W. The order of the fields is D gene, J gene, clone size, V gene, CDR3 DNA, CDR3 protein. A D gene is named only where the DNA matches it firmly. Size values are once, few and many counts, or a class for expanded clones, and some rows have none.

NA TRBJ1-3 NA TRBV9 TGTGCCAGCGGCCGTGGCTCAAGGGGGAGTGGGGACACCATATATTTT CASGRGSRGSGDTIYF
TRBD2 TRBJ2-7 NA TRBV4-3 TGCGCCAGCAGCCGACGGACTAGCGGGGGCTACGAGCAGTACTTC CASSRRTSGGYEQYF
NA TRBJ2-1 NA TRBV5-1 TGCGCCAGCACCCTGGAGCTGAACTCCTACAATGAGCAGTTCTTC CASTLELNSYNEQFF
TRBD2 TRBJ2-5 NA TRBV5-4 TGTGCCAGCAGCTCTCACGTCACTAGCGGGGCCCAAGAGACCCAGTACTTC CASSSHVTSGAQETQYF
NA TRBJ2-5 NA TRBV7-2 TGTGCCAGCAGCTTTTCGGGGGATCCGGAGACCCAGTACTTC CASSFSGDPETQYF
TRBD2 TRBJ2-5 NA TRBV5-1 TGCGCCAGCAGCTTGGGGGGACTAGCCGGCGTCGGAGAGACCCAGTACTTC CASSLGGLAGVGETQYF
NA TRBJ1-1 NA TRBV9 TGTGCCAGCAGCGTAGATTCAGGCGGGACTGAAGCTTTCTTT CASSVDSGGTEAFF
NA TRBJ1-5 NA TRBV9 TGTGCCAGCAGCGTAGGAGGCCCCAATCAGCCCCAGCATTTT CASSVGGPNQPQHF
TRBD1 TRBJ2-7 few TRBV6-6 TGTGCCAGCAGTTACTCGGGACAGGGACGCGAGCAGTACTTC CASSYSGQGREQYF
NA TRBJ2-1 NA TRBV13 TGTGCCAGCAGCTTAGCAGGGGTGATGCAGAATGAGCAGTTCTTC CASSLAGVMQNEQFF
TRBD1 TRBJ1-1 NA TRBV19 TGTGCCAGTAGTATCGGCGGGACAGTGGCCACTGAAGCTTTCTTT CASSIGGTVATEAFF
TRBD1 TRBJ1-2 NA TRBV18 TGTGCCAGCTCACCACCGACAGGGTGGTTTAGGGACACCTTC CASSPPTGWFRDTF
NA TRBJ2-7 NA TRBV28 TGTGCCAGCAGCCTTATGGGGCTAGTCCAACCTTACGAGCAGTACTTC CASSLMGLVQPYEQYF
TRBD2 TRBJ2-5 NA TRBV4-3 TGCGCCAGCAGCCAAGGCGGGACTAGCGGAACCACCCAAGAGACCCAGTACTTC CASSQGGTSGTTQETQYF
NA TRBJ1-4 NA TRBV5-1 TGCGCCAGCAGCTTGCTGGGAGGAGTTACTAATGAAAAACTGTTTTTT CASSLLGGVTNEKLFF
TRBD1 TRBJ2-1 many TRBV11-3 TGTGCCAGCAGCTTAGATCAGGGTGGGACAGGGGGCCACAATGAGCAGTTCTTC CASSLDQGGTGGHNEQFF
NA TRBJ2-2 once TRBV5-1 TGCGCCAGCAGCTTGTTGGCGGAGGGGACCGGGGAGCTGTTTTTT CASSLLAEGTGELFF
NA TRBJ2-1 NA TRBV7-2 TGTGCCAGCAGCCCCGAGTGGGACTTTTACAATGAGCAGTTCTTC CASSPEWDFYNEQFF
TRBD1 TRBJ1-6 NA TRBV19 TGTGCCAGTAGTTTCCCAGGGGGCGCGGATTCACCCCTCCACTTT CASSFPGGADSPLHF
NA TRBJ1-4 NA TRBV28 TGTGCCAGCAATACCGACAGATCTAATGAAAAACTGTTTTTT CASNTDRSNEKLFF
NA TRBJ2-5 NA TRBV6-5 TGTGCCAGCGGACGGGACTTCGAACGAGAGACCCAGTACTTC CASGRDFERETQYF
NA TRBJ2-3 few TRBV29-1 TGCAGCGGGAGGGCCTTAGATACGCAGTATTTT CSGRALDTQYF
TRBD1 TRBJ1-6 NA TRBV6-5 TGTGCCAGCAGCTTACAGGGGTCCTATAATTCACCCCTCCACTTT CASSLQGSYNSPLHF
NA TRBJ1-1 NA TRBV6-5 TGTGCCAGCAGTTACTCCTACAGGAACACTGAAGCTTTCTTT CASSYSYRNTEAFF
NA TRBJ2-7 NA TRBV5-1 TGCGCCAGCAGCTTGGGAAGGAAGGAGGGCGAGCAGTACTTC CASSLGRKEGEQYF
NA TRBJ2-2 few TRBV5-5 TGTGCCAGCAGCTTGGCGACTTCGAGTCTTGGCGGGGAGCTGTTTTTT CASSLATSSLGGELFF
NA TRBJ1-1 NA TRBV29-1 TGCAGCGTTGCGAGGGCGAACACTGAAGCTTTCTTT CSVARANTEAFF
NA TRBJ2-1 once TRBV7-7 TGTGCCAGCAGCCCTTCTGCGGGTTTCTACAATGAGCAGTTCTTC CASSPSAGFYNEQFF
NA TRBJ2-7 NA TRBV28 TGTGCCAGCACCCTATCCGGGACACTCTACGAGCAGTACTTC CASTLSGTLYEQYF
TRBD2 TRBJ2-7 once TRBV10-3 TGTGCCAGCTCCCTAGCGGGAAACGATGAGCAGTACTTC CASSLAGNDEQYF
NA TRBJ1-6 NA TRBV7-6 TGTGCCAGCAGCTCCCGGGTCGATAATTCACCCCTCCACTTT CASSSRVDNSPLHF
NA TRBJ1-5 once TRBV15 TGTGCCACCAGCAGAGCCCTCCAGCCCCAGCATTTT CATSRALQPQHF
NA TRBJ2-5 NA TRBV20-1 TGCAGCCCTAGTTTAAGAGAGACCCAGTACTTC CSPSLRETQYF
NA TRBJ1-2 NA TRBV6-5 TGTGCCAGCAGTTACTCGCGGGACTCCGGAGGCTACACCTTC CASSYSRDSGGYTF
NA TRBJ1-4 few TRBV18 TGTGCCAGCTCACCAGGAGGGAAGGGGGAAAAACTGTTTTTT CASSPGGKGEKLFF
NA TRBJ1-2 NA TRBV4-1 TGCGCCAGCAGCCAACCAAACAGGGACTATGGCTACACCTTC CASSQPNRDYGYTF
NA TRBJ2-7 NA TRBV7-7 TGTGCCAGCAGCTTAGGTAGTGGGGCCCCCTACGAGCAGTACTTC CASSLGSGAPYEQYF
NA TRBJ2-1 NA TRBV5-4 TGTGCCAGCAGCAGCGGGACAGGAGATTACAATGAGCAGTTCTTC CASSSGTGDYNEQFF
NA TRBJ1-1 NA TRBV14 TGTGCCAGCAGCCAAGAGTTCAAGAACACTGAAGCTTTCTTT CASSQEFKNTEAFF
NA TRBJ1-2 NA TRBV19 TGTGCCAGTAGTATAACCGGAGCTAACTATGGCTACACCTTC CASSITGANYGYTF
NA TRBJ2-5 few TRBV5-4 TGTGCCAGCAGCCGGGACACCGCTCAAGTGACCCAGTACTTC CASSRDTAQVTQYF